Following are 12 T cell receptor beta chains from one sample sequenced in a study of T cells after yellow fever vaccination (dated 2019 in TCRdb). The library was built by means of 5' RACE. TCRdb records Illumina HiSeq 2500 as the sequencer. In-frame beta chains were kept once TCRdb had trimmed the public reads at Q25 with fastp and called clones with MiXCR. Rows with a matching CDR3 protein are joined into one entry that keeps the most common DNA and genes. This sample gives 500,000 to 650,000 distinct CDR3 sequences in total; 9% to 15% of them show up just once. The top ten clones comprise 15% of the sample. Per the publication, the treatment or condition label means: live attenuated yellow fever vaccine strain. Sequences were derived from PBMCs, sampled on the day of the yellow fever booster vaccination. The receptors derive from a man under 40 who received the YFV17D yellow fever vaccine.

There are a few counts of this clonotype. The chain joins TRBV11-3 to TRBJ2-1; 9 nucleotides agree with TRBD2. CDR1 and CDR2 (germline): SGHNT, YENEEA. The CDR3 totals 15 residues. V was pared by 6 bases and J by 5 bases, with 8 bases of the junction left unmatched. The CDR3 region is CASRSSGSSDNEQFF. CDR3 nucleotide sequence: TGTGCCAGCAGAAGTAGCGGGAGCTCAGACAATGAGCAGTTCTTC. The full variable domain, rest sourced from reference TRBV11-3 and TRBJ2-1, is EAGVVQSPRYKIIEKKQPVAFWCNPISGHNTLYWYLQNLGQGPELLIRYENEEAVDDSQLPKDRFSAERLKGVDSTLKIQPAELGDSAVYLCASRSSGSSDNEQFFGPGTRLTVL.

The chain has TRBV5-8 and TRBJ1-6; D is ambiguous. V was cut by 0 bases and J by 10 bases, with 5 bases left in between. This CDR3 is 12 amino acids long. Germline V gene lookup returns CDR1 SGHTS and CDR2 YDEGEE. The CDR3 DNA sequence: TGTGCCAGCAGCTTGGTAGTATCACCCCTCCACTTT. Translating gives CASSLVVSPLHF.

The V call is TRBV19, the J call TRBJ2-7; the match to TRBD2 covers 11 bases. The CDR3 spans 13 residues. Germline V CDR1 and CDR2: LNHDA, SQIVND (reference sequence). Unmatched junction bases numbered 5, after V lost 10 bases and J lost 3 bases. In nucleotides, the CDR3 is TGTGCCACCGCCGGGACTAGCGGCTACGAGCAGTACTTC. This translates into CATAGTSGYEQYF.

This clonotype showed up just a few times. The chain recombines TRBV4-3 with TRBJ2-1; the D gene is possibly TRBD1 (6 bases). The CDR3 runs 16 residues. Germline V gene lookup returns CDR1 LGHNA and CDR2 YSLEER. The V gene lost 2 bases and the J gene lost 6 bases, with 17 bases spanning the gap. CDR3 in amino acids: CASSQSWGRQRNEQFF. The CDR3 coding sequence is TGCGCCAGCAGCCAATCATGGGGGCGACAACGCAATGAGCAGTTCTTC.

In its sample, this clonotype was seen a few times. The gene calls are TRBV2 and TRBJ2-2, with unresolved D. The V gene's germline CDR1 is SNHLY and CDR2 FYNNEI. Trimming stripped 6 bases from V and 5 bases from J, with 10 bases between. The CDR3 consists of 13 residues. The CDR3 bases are TGTGCCAGCAGAGGAGACGGGACCGGGGAGCTGTTTTTT. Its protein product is CASRGDGTGELFF. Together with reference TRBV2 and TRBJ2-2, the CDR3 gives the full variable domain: EPEVTQTPSHQVTQMGQEVILRCVPISNHLYFYWYRQILGQKVEFLVSFYNNEISEKSEIFDDQFSVERPDGSNFTLKIRSTKLEDSAMYFCASRGDGTGELFFGEGSRLTVL.

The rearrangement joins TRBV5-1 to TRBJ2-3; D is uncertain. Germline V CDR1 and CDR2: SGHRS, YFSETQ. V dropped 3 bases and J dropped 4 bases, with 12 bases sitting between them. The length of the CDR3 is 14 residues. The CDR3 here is CASSSGGEADTQYF. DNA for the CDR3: TGCGCCAGCAGCTCAGGTGGTGAGGCAGATACGCAGTATTTT. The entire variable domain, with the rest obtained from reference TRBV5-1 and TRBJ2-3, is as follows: KAGVTQTPRYLIKTRGQQVTLSCSPISGHRSVSWYQQTPGQGLQFLFEYFSETQRNKGNFPGRFSGRQFSNSRSEMNVSTLELGDSALYLCASSSGGEADTQYFGPGTRLTVL.

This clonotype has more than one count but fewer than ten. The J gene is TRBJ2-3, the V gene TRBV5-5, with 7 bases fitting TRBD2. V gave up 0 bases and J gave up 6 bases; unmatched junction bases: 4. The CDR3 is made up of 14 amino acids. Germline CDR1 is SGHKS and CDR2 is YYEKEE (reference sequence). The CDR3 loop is CASSLGILADTQYF. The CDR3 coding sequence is TGTGCCAGCAGCTTGGGAATACTAGCGGATACGCAGTATTTT. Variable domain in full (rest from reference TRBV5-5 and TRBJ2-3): DAGVTQSPTHLIKTRGQQVTLRCSPISGHKSVSWYQQVLGQGPQFIFQYYEKEERGRGNFPDRFSARQFPNYSSELNVNALLLGDSALYLCASSLGILADTQYFGPGTRLTVL.

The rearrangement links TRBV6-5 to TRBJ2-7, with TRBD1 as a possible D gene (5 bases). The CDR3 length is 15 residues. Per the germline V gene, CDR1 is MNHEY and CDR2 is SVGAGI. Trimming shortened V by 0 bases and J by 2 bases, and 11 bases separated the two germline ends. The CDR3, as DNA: TGTGCCAGCAGTTACTCACAGGTCTCAACCTACGAGCAGTACTTC. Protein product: CASSYSQVSTYEQYF.

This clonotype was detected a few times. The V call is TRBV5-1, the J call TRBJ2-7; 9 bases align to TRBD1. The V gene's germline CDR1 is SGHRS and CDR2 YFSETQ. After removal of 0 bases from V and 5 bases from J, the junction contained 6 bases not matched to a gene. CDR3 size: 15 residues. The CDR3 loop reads CASSLVGQGRNEQYF. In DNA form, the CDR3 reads TGCGCCAGCAGCTTGGTGGGACAGGGTCGTAACGAGCAGTACTTC.

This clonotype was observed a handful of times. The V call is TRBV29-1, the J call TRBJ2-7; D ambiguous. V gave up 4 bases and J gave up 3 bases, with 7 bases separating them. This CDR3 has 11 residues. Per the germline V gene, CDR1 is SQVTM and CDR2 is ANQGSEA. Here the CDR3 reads CSVALDYEQYF. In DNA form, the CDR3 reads TGCAGCGTTGCTCTAGACTACGAGCAGTACTTC.

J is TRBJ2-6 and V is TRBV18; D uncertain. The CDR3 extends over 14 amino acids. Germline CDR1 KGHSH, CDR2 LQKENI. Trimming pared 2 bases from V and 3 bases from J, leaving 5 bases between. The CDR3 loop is CASSPVFGANVLTF. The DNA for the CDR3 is TGTGCCAGCTCACCAGTTTTTGGGGCCAACGTCCTGACTTTC.

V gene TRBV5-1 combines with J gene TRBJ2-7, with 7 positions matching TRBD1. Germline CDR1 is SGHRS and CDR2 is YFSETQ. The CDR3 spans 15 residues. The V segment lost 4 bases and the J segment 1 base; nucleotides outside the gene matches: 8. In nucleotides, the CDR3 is TGCGCCAGCAGCCCAACCACAGGGGTTTCCTACGAGCAGTACTTC. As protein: CASSPTTGVSYEQYF.